Listed below are T cell receptor beta chains from one sample, sequenced in a study of blood T cell repertoires in COVID-19. Clones were sequenced by immunoSEQ multiplex PCR, and TCRdb holds only the in-frame ones, with some missing. The sample carries about 230,000 clones, 75% to 90% recorded once. The sequenced material came from peripheral blood. These receptors were collected from a man aged 30 to 39 with COVID-19, enrolled during active disease. CDR3s include the opening cysteine and the closing phenylalanine or tryptophan. The D gene is left open where the match is weak. The listing skips clone size in some rows; elsewhere it reads once, few, many or a size class.

J gene: TRBJ1-1; V gene: TRBV30; D gene: .; clone size: .; CDR3 DNA: TGTGCCTCAACGCGCGCGGGGTGGGGCACTGAAGCTTTCTTT; CDR3 protein: CASTRAGWGTEAFF
J gene: TRBJ1-5; V gene: TRBV19; D gene: .; clone size: .; CDR3 DNA: TGTGCCAGTAGTATAGTGTTCGGGACACTCAATCAGCCCCAGCATTTT; CDR3 protein: CASSIVFGTLNQPQHF
J gene: TRBJ1-1; V gene: TRBV5-1; D gene: TRBD1; clone size: .; CDR3 DNA: TGCGCCAGCAGCCCCTGGACAGGGGCGGAGAACACTGAAGCTTTCTTT; CDR3 protein: CASSPWTGAENTEAFF
J gene: TRBJ1-1; V gene: TRBV2; D gene: TRBD1; clone size: .; CDR3 DNA: TGTGCCAGCATTTCGGACAGGGGAAATGAAGCTTTCTTT; CDR3 protein: CASISDRGNEAFF
J gene: TRBJ1-4; V gene: TRBV6-2/TRBV6-3; D gene: .; clone size: .; CDR3 DNA: TGTGCCAGCAGTTACTCCAGGGAGGATGTTGAAAAACTGTTTTTT; CDR3 protein: CASSYSREDVEKLFF
J gene: TRBJ2-3; V gene: TRBV4-3; D gene: .; clone size: .; CDR3 DNA: TGCGCCAGCAGCCAATACACTTGGACGGAGGGGTCTGATACAGATACGCAGTATTTT; CDR3 protein: CASSQYTWTEGSDTDTQYF
J gene: TRBJ2-2; V gene: TRBV11-3; D gene: .; clone size: .; CDR3 DNA: TGTGCCAGCAGCCGCTATCGGGGTCCGAACACCGGGGAGCTGTTTTTT; CDR3 protein: CASSRYRGPNTGELFF
J gene: TRBJ2-7; V gene: TRBV6-8; D gene: TRBD2; clone size: .; CDR3 DNA: TGTGCCAGAACTGAGCCGGGACTAGCGGGAGTAATTTACGAGCAGTACTTC; CDR3 protein: CARTEPGLAGVIYEQYF
J gene: TRBJ1-2; V gene: TRBV19; D gene: TRBD1; clone size: .; CDR3 DNA: TGTGCCACTTCGGACAGGGGGCCAACTGATGGCTACACCTTC; CDR3 protein: CATSDRGPTDGYTF
J gene: TRBJ2-7; V gene: TRBV7-2; D gene: .; clone size: .; CDR3 DNA: TGTGCCAGCAGCTTAGACACATACTACGAGCAGTACTTC; CDR3 protein: CASSLDTYYEQYF
J gene: TRBJ2-5; V gene: TRBV25-1; D gene: TRBD1; clone size: .; CDR3 DNA: TGTGCCAGCAGTGAATTGGGGACAGGGGGCTCAGAGACCCAGTACTTC; CDR3 protein: CASSELGTGGSETQYF
J gene: TRBJ2-7; V gene: TRBV2; D gene: .; clone size: .; CDR3 DNA: TGTGCCAGCGTCACATCTTCCTCCTACGAGCAGTACTTC; CDR3 protein: CASVTSSSYEQYF
J gene: TRBJ1-1; V gene: TRBV6-1; D gene: .; clone size: once; CDR3 DNA: TGTGCCAGCAGTGACCGTCTCAGGAACACTGAAGCTTTCTTT; CDR3 protein: CASSDRLRNTEAFF
J gene: TRBJ2-1; V gene: TRBV11-2; D gene: .; clone size: .; CDR3 DNA: TGTGCCAGCAGCTGGCAGGGTAACAATGAGCAGTTCTTC; CDR3 protein: CASSWQGNNEQFF
J gene: TRBJ2-7; V gene: TRBV12-3/TRBV12-4; D gene: .; clone size: .; CDR3 DNA: TGTGCCAGCAGCGAACAGGGATACGAGCAGTACTTC; CDR3 protein: CASSEQGYEQYF
J gene: TRBJ2-7; V gene: TRBV5-4; D gene: TRBD1; clone size: .; CDR3 DNA: TGTGCCAGCAGCCTACCCGGGACAGTCTCCTACGAGCAGTACTTC; CDR3 protein: CASSLPGTVSYEQYF
J gene: TRBJ2-7; V gene: TRBV10-3; D gene: TRBD1; clone size: .; CDR3 DNA: TGTGCCATCAGACGACAGGGGGGCTACGAGCAGTACTTC; CDR3 protein: CAIRRQGGYEQYF
J gene: TRBJ2-7; V gene: TRBV4-1; D gene: TRBD2; clone size: .; CDR3 DNA: TGCGCCAGCAGCCAGACTAGCGGAAGCTCCTACGAGCAGTACTTC; CDR3 protein: CASSQTSGSSYEQYF
J gene: TRBJ1-5; V gene: TRBV19; D gene: .; clone size: .; CDR3 DNA: TGTGCCAGTTTTGAGGGTTTCGGGGAAAGCAATCAGCCCCAGCATTTT; CDR3 protein: CASFEGFGESNQPQHF
J gene: TRBJ2-1; V gene: TRBV5-4; D gene: TRBD2; clone size: .; CDR3 DNA: TGTGCCAGCAGCTTGATGAGCGGGGGGTATGATGAGCAGTTCTTC; CDR3 protein: CASSLMSGGYDEQFF
J gene: TRBJ1-5; V gene: TRBV6-6; D gene: .; clone size: .; CDR3 DNA: TGTGCCAGCAGCCGATTCCTCCGGGGAACGAAACTTAGCAATCAGCCCCAGCATTTT; CDR3 protein: CASSRFLRGTKLSNQPQHF
J gene: TRBJ1-2; V gene: TRBV6-5; D gene: TRBD1; clone size: .; CDR3 DNA: TGTGCCAGCAGTTTAGTGGACAGGGGTGACTATGGCTACACCTTC; CDR3 protein: CASSLVDRGDYGYTF
J gene: TRBJ1-4; V gene: TRBV18; D gene: TRBD1; clone size: once; CDR3 DNA: TGTGCCAGCTCACCTACAGGGGCTGGTGAAAAACTGTTTTTT; CDR3 protein: CASSPTGAGEKLFF
J gene: TRBJ1-2; V gene: TRBV4-3; D gene: .; clone size: once; CDR3 DNA: TGCGCCAGCAGCCAAGGGACAGCCTCGGGCAATGGCTACACCTTC; CDR3 protein: CASSQGTASGNGYTF
J gene: TRBJ2-3; V gene: TRBV24-1; D gene: .; clone size: .; CDR3 DNA: TGTGCCACCAGTGACACCGAGGCGTCCGTTAGGGATACGCAGTATTTT; CDR3 protein: CATSDTEASVRDTQYF
J gene: TRBJ2-1; V gene: TRBV18; D gene: .; clone size: .; CDR3 DNA: TGTGCCAGCTCACCCGGGACTTTTGAGCAGTTCTTC; CDR3 protein: CASSPGTFEQFF
J gene: TRBJ2-1; V gene: TRBV29-1; D gene: TRBD2; clone size: .; CDR3 DNA: TGCAGCGTTTCCCTGGGTAGCGGGATCGGAGCGGGCAATGAGCAGTTCTTC; CDR3 protein: CSVSLGSGIGAGNEQFF
J gene: TRBJ2-3; V gene: TRBV4-3; D gene: .; clone size: .; CDR3 DNA: TGCGCCAGCAGCCAAACGGGGGGCTACACAGATACGCAGTATTTT; CDR3 protein: CASSQTGGYTDTQYF
J gene: TRBJ1-6; V gene: TRBV21-1; D gene: .; clone size: .; CDR3 DNA: TGTGCCAGCAGAAGGACTGTCCAGGCGCCCGATAATTCACCCCTCCACTTT; CDR3 protein: CASRRTVQAPDNSPLHF
J gene: TRBJ2-3; V gene: TRBV5-1; D gene: TRBD1; clone size: once; CDR3 DNA: TGCGCCAGCAGCGCCGGGACAGTGGCAGATACGCAGTATTTT; CDR3 protein: CASSAGTVADTQYF
J gene: TRBJ1-1; V gene: TRBV6-5; D gene: .; clone size: .; CDR3 DNA: TGTGCCAGCAGTTACTCTCAGGGTTACACTGAAGCTTTCTTT; CDR3 protein: CASSYSQGYTEAFF
J gene: TRBJ2-3; V gene: TRBV11-3; D gene: .; clone size: .; CDR3 DNA: TGTGCCAGCAGCCCCCGCAGGGGAGCGACAGATACGCAGTATTTT; CDR3 protein: CASSPRRGATDTQYF
J gene: TRBJ2-3; V gene: TRBV24-1; D gene: .; clone size: .; CDR3 DNA: TGTGCCACCAGTGACCCCGTTCGGGGTTCAGATACGCAGTATTTT; CDR3 protein: CATSDPVRGSDTQYF
J gene: TRBJ1-5; V gene: TRBV6-1; D gene: TRBD1; clone size: .; CDR3 DNA: TGTGCCAGCAGTGAAGTGTTAGCAGGGGGCATTCAGCCCCAGCATTTT; CDR3 protein: CASSEVLAGGIQPQHF
J gene: TRBJ1-2; V gene: TRBV4-1; D gene: TRBD1; clone size: .; CDR3 DNA: TGCGCCAGCAGCCAAGCACTAGGTGACAGGGTCCCTAACTATGGCTACACCTTC; CDR3 protein: CASSQALGDRVPNYGYTF
J gene: TRBJ2-1; V gene: TRBV25-1; D gene: .; clone size: .; CDR3 DNA: TGTGCCAGCAGCTGGTGGGACTCCCCCTACAATGAGCAGTTCTTC; CDR3 protein: CASSWWDSPYNEQFF
J gene: TRBJ2-1; V gene: TRBV6-2/TRBV6-3; D gene: TRBD2; clone size: once; CDR3 DNA: TGTGCCAGCAGTTACGGTCCGGCTAGCGGGGCTGAGAATGAGCAGTTCTTC; CDR3 protein: CASSYGPASGAENEQFF
J gene: TRBJ1-5; V gene: TRBV30; D gene: TRBD1; clone size: .; CDR3 DNA: TGTGCCTGGAGTGTACAATCCGGGACAGGGATTCAGCCCCAGCATTTT; CDR3 protein: CAWSVQSGTGIQPQHF